The T cell receptor (beta chain) under discussion was sequenced for a study of T cells in Graves' hyperthyroidism and ophthalmopathy. Exclusion of patients followed from uncontrolled infection, other autoimmune disease, pregnancy or lactation. Study outcomes and limitations: Blood samples included most of the expanded thyroid clonotypes exceeding 0.001.

The source material, RNA transcripts, was used to amplify TCR beta CDR3 regions. HTBI primers were the set used in a first-round RT-PCR of the TCR CDR3. Each CDR3 protein is one row after TCRdb ran MiXCR on the multiplex PCR reads. The sample includes under 450,000 distinct CDR3 sequences, approximately 14% seen only once; the top ten take 13% to 15%. This clonotype has a count of ten or more. What it recognizes is unknown. The V and J ends lost 0 bases and 5 bases respectively, with 6 bases between them. This CDR3 is built from 13 residues. The germline V gene encodes CDR1 SGHRS and CDR2 YFSETQ. The specimen was blood. The chain joins TRBV5-1 to TRBJ1-5; no clear D. The TCR comes from a woman younger than 35 with Graves' hyperthyroidism. The CDR3 here is CASSLEGYQPQHF. The CDR3, as DNA: TGCGCCAGCAGCTTGGAAGGGTATCAGCCCCAGCATTTT. The whole variable domain, remainder taken from reference TRBV5-1 and TRBJ1-5, is KAGVTQTPRYLIKTRGQQVTLSCSPISGHRSVSWYQQTPGQGLQFLFEYFSETQRNKGNFPGRFSGRQFSNSRSEMNVSTLELGDSALYLCASSLEGYQPQHFGDGTRLSIL.